Listed below are T cell receptor beta chains from one sample, sequenced in a study of cytomegalovirus exposure and HLA in healthy donors. The protocol was immunoSEQ multiplex PCR, while the TCRdb copy is restricted to in-frame clones and leaves out a portion. This repertoire shows tens of thousands of clones, over 65% found once; its top ten account for approximately 4.5%. The specimen sequenced was PBMCs. These receptors were obtained from a man aged 40-49 years in good health and CMV-seronegative. Both conserved end residues are part of each CDR3. D genes are given only for firm matches. The listing skips clone size in some rows; elsewhere it reads once, few, many or a size class.

cdr3_aa: CSAGRGGDTQYF
cdr3_nt: TGCAGCGCGGGCCGGGGGGGAGATACGCAGTATTTT
v_call: TRBV29-1
j_call: TRBJ2-3
clone_size: -
d_call: TRBD2

cdr3_aa: CASSLRGKETQYF
cdr3_nt: TGTGCCAGCAGCTTGAGGGGAAAAGAGACCCAGTACTTC
v_call: TRBV5-8
j_call: TRBJ2-5
clone_size: -
d_call: -

cdr3_aa: CASRRDRGQWSYEQYF
cdr3_nt: TGTGCCAGCAGACGAGACAGGGGGCAATGGTCCTACGAGCAGTACTTC
v_call: TRBV28
j_call: TRBJ2-7
clone_size: -
d_call: TRBD1

cdr3_aa: CASSESNGVNQPQHF
cdr3_nt: TGTGCCAGCAGCGAATCCAACGGGGTCAATCAGCCCCAGCATTTT
v_call: TRBV9
j_call: TRBJ1-5
clone_size: -
d_call: -

cdr3_aa: CASSQEFRDTTEAFF
cdr3_nt: TGCGCCAGCAGCCAAGAGTTCCGGGATACCACTGAAGCTTTCTTT
v_call: TRBV4-3
j_call: TRBJ1-1
clone_size: -
d_call: -

cdr3_aa: CASSQGRTTLPDTQYF
cdr3_nt: TGCGCCAGCAGCCAAGGTAGGACTACACTTCCGGATACGCAGTATTTT
v_call: TRBV5-1
j_call: TRBJ2-3
clone_size: once
d_call: -

cdr3_aa: CATSNYGYTF
cdr3_nt: TGTGCCACTTCTAACTATGGCTACACCTTC
v_call: TRBV30
j_call: TRBJ1-2
clone_size: -
d_call: -

cdr3_aa: CAWSVQDEQFF
cdr3_nt: TGTGCCTGGAGTGTACAGGATGAGCAGTTCTTC
v_call: TRBV30
j_call: TRBJ2-1
clone_size: once
d_call: -

cdr3_aa: CSFTGTGVYEQYF
cdr3_nt: TGCAGCTTTACCGGGACAGGTGTTTACGAGCAGTACTTC
v_call: TRBV29-1
j_call: TRBJ2-7
clone_size: -
d_call: TRBD1

cdr3_aa: CASSFGGLGRGYTF
cdr3_nt: TGTGCCAGCAGTTTTGGGGGCCTCGGGAGGGGCTACACCTTC
v_call: TRBV25-1
j_call: TRBJ1-2
clone_size: -
d_call: -

cdr3_aa: CASSPRESYNEQFF
cdr3_nt: TGTGCCAGCAGCCCCCGGGAATCCTACAATGAGCAGTTCTTC
v_call: TRBV4-2
j_call: TRBJ2-1
clone_size: -
d_call: -

cdr3_aa: CASSGTGSYEQYF
cdr3_nt: TGTGCCAGCTCCGGGACAGGGAGTTACGAGCAGTACTTC
v_call: TRBV2
j_call: TRBJ2-7
clone_size: -
d_call: TRBD1

cdr3_aa: CASSQDPGSGELFF
cdr3_nt: TGCGCCAGCAGCCAAGATCCGGGATCCGGGGAGCTGTTTTTT
v_call: TRBV4-1
j_call: TRBJ2-2
clone_size: -
d_call: -

cdr3_aa: CASRLHRTYDTGELFF
cdr3_nt: TGTGCCAGCCGTCTACATAGGACATATGACACCGGGGAGCTGTTTTTT
v_call: TRBV13
j_call: TRBJ2-2
clone_size: -
d_call: -

cdr3_aa: CASSSLAGGGEQFF
cdr3_nt: TGTGCCAGCAGCTCTCTAGCGGGAGGGGGTGAGCAGTTCTTC
v_call: TRBV7-3
j_call: TRBJ2-1
clone_size: -
d_call: TRBD2

cdr3_aa: CASSGTSPEQFF
cdr3_nt: TGTGCCAGCAGCGGGACTTCGCCTGAGCAGTTCTTC
v_call: TRBV2
j_call: TRBJ2-1
clone_size: -
d_call: -

cdr3_aa: CASSPPGLGPKISGANVLTF
cdr3_nt: TGTGCCAGCAGTCCACCGGGGTTGGGCCCTAAGATCTCTGGGGCCAACGTCCTGACTTTC
v_call: TRBV28
j_call: TRBJ2-6
clone_size: -
d_call: -

cdr3_aa: CASKNRGDTEAFF
cdr3_nt: TGTGCCAGCAAAAACAGGGGGGACACTGAAGCTTTCTTT
v_call: TRBV6-5
j_call: TRBJ1-1
clone_size: -
d_call: TRBD1

cdr3_aa: CASSQDWLAQETQYF
cdr3_nt: TGTGCCAGCAGCCAAGATTGGCTAGCACAAGAGACCCAGTACTTC
v_call: TRBV4-2
j_call: TRBJ2-5
clone_size: -
d_call: -

cdr3_aa: CAWSAGQGYYGYTF
cdr3_nt: TGTGCCTGGAGTGCCGGACAGGGATACTATGGCTACACCTTC
v_call: TRBV30
j_call: TRBJ1-2
clone_size: -
d_call: TRBD1

cdr3_aa: CSVRQGLNNEKLFF
cdr3_nt: TGCAGCGTGCGACAGGGGCTTAATAATGAAAAACTGTTTTTT
v_call: TRBV29-1
j_call: TRBJ1-4
clone_size: -
d_call: TRBD1

cdr3_aa: CASGSDKSSYNEQFF
cdr3_nt: TGTGCTAGTGGGTCTGACAAGAGCTCCTACAATGAGCAGTTCTTC
v_call: TRBV12-5
j_call: TRBJ2-1
clone_size: once
d_call: -

cdr3_aa: CASSLPHTGLGYEQYF
cdr3_nt: TGTGCCAGCAGCTTACCCCATACAGGGTTGGGCTACGAGCAGTACTTC
v_call: TRBV7-8
j_call: TRBJ2-7
clone_size: -
d_call: -

cdr3_aa: CASSQDWKGAYEQYF
cdr3_nt: TGCGCCAGCAGCCAAGATTGGAAAGGGGCCTACGAGCAGTACTTC
v_call: TRBV4-3
j_call: TRBJ2-7
clone_size: -
d_call: -

cdr3_aa: CATSSPDRVPNTEAFF
cdr3_nt: TGTGCCACCAGCAGCCCGGACAGGGTACCGAACACTGAAGCTTTCTTT
v_call: TRBV15
j_call: TRBJ1-1
clone_size: -
d_call: TRBD1

cdr3_aa: CASKNNPGARDNQPQHF
cdr3_nt: TGTGCCAGTAAGAATAATCCGGGAGCCAGGGACAATCAGCCCCAGCATTTT
v_call: TRBV19
j_call: TRBJ1-5
clone_size: few
d_call: -

cdr3_aa: CASSIPRVGWEFTEAFF
cdr3_nt: TGTGCCAGTAGTATACCCCGGGTGGGGTGGGAGTTCACTGAAGCTTTCTTT
v_call: TRBV19
j_call: TRBJ1-1
clone_size: few
d_call: -

cdr3_aa: CATSRDSGAHNEQFF
cdr3_nt: TGTGCCACCAGCAGAGATTCGGGAGCCCACAATGAGCAGTTCTTC
v_call: TRBV15
j_call: TRBJ2-1
clone_size: -
d_call: -

cdr3_aa: CASSRKDGVGEKLFF
cdr3_nt: TGTGCCAGCAGCCGAAAAGACGGGGTTGGGGAAAAACTGTTTTTT
v_call: TRBV5-4
j_call: TRBJ1-4
clone_size: -
d_call: -

cdr3_aa: CASSVKQINTGELFF
cdr3_nt: TGTGCCAGCAGCGTTAAACAGATTAACACCGGGGAGCTGTTTTTT
v_call: TRBV9
j_call: TRBJ2-2
clone_size: -
d_call: -

cdr3_aa: CASSPDSSMAFF
cdr3_nt: TGTGCCAGCAGCCCGGACAGTTCGATGGCTTTCTTT
v_call: TRBV5-4
j_call: TRBJ1-1
clone_size: -
d_call: -

cdr3_aa: CASSPGRGRYTEAFF
cdr3_nt: TGTGCCAGCAGCCCCGGCAGGGGGCGTTACACTGAAGCTTTCTTT
v_call: TRBV6-6
j_call: TRBJ1-1
clone_size: -
d_call: TRBD1

cdr3_aa: CASSVAGYGYTF
cdr3_nt: TGTGCCAGCAGCGTAGCAGGCTATGGCTACACCTTC
v_call: TRBV9
j_call: TRBJ1-2
clone_size: -
d_call: -

cdr3_aa: CASSPSPSGPNEQFF
cdr3_nt: TGTGCCAGCTCACCGTCGCCTAGCGGCCCCAATGAGCAGTTCTTC
v_call: TRBV18
j_call: TRBJ2-1
clone_size: few
d_call: TRBD2

cdr3_aa: CASMTGGRDEQYF
cdr3_nt: TGTGCCAGCATGACCGGGGGGCGAGACGAGCAGTACTTC
v_call: TRBV6-5
j_call: TRBJ2-7
clone_size: -
d_call: -

cdr3_aa: CAGSGPGLALTEQYF
cdr3_nt: TGTGCCGGATCCGGGCCGGGACTAGCGCTTACCGAGCAGTACTTC
v_call: TRBV28
j_call: TRBJ2-7
clone_size: -
d_call: TRBD2

cdr3_aa: CASSLLHRGFSSYEQYF
cdr3_nt: TGTGCCAGCAGCTTGTTGCACAGGGGCTTTAGCTCCTACGAGCAGTACTTC
v_call: TRBV5-6
j_call: TRBJ2-7
clone_size: -
d_call: TRBD1

cdr3_aa: CASSIGLAGNTGELFF
cdr3_nt: TGTGCCAGTAGTATAGGCCTAGCGGGAAACACCGGGGAGCTGTTTTTT
v_call: TRBV19
j_call: TRBJ2-2
clone_size: once
d_call: TRBD2

cdr3_aa: CASSLSPGNRGEKLFF
cdr3_nt: TGTGCCAGCAGTTTATCACCGGGTAACAGGGGTGAAAAACTGTTTTTT
v_call: TRBV28
j_call: TRBJ1-4
clone_size: -
d_call: TRBD1

cdr3_aa: CASSDGSEGGQYF
cdr3_nt: TGTGCCAGCAGTGATGGATCGGAAGGCGGCCAGTACTTC
v_call: TRBV13
j_call: TRBJ2-5
clone_size: -
d_call: -

cdr3_aa: CASSPPRTVLSYNEQFF
cdr3_nt: TGTGCCAGTAGTCCCCCTCGGACAGTCCTCTCCTACAATGAGCAGTTCTTC
v_call: TRBV19
j_call: TRBJ2-1
clone_size: -
d_call: -

cdr3_aa: CAWSVRGGSSYEQYF
cdr3_nt: TGTGCCTGGAGTGTACGCGGGGGAAGCTCCTACGAGCAGTACTTC
v_call: TRBV30
j_call: TRBJ2-7
clone_size: -
d_call: TRBD2

cdr3_aa: CASSLEGGRGGYTF
cdr3_nt: TGCGCCAGCAGCTTGGAGGGGGGGCGCGGGGGCTACACCTTC
v_call: TRBV5-1
j_call: TRBJ1-2
clone_size: -
d_call: -

cdr3_aa: CAWSENRVYGYTF
cdr3_nt: TGTGCCTGGAGCGAAAACAGGGTGTATGGCTACACCTTC
v_call: TRBV30
j_call: TRBJ1-2
clone_size: few
d_call: -

cdr3_aa: CASNIRVLLPYEQYF
cdr3_nt: TGTGCCAGTAACATCCGGGTCCTACTGCCCTACGAGCAGTACTTC
v_call: TRBV19
j_call: TRBJ2-7
clone_size: -
d_call: -

cdr3_aa: CASSLAGGPYEQYF
cdr3_nt: TGTGCCAGCAGCTTAGCGGGGGGTCCCTACGAGCAGTACTTC
v_call: TRBV5-4
j_call: TRBJ2-7
clone_size: few
d_call: TRBD2

cdr3_aa: CASSLAVGVGNTIYF
cdr3_nt: TGTGCCAGCAGCTTGGCCGTCGGAGTTGGAAACACCATATATTTT
v_call: TRBV5-5
j_call: TRBJ1-3
clone_size: few
d_call: -

cdr3_aa: CASSPRESGRAHEQYF
cdr3_nt: TGTGCCAGCTCACCACGGGAAAGCGGGAGGGCCCACGAGCAGTACTTC
v_call: TRBV18
j_call: TRBJ2-7
clone_size: once
d_call: TRBD2

cdr3_aa: CSAGSGTSEYEQYF
cdr3_nt: TGCAGCGCCGGTTCCGGGACTAGCGAGTACGAGCAGTACTTC
v_call: TRBV29-1
j_call: TRBJ2-7
clone_size: -
d_call: TRBD2

cdr3_aa: CAISAPGQRGYEQYF
cdr3_nt: TGTGCCATCAGTGCTCCAGGACAGAGGGGTTACGAGCAGTACTTC
v_call: TRBV10-3
j_call: TRBJ2-7
clone_size: few
d_call: -

cdr3_aa: CASSRSTGGSYEQYF
cdr3_nt: TGTGCCAGCAGCCGTTCGACAGGGGGCTCCTACGAGCAGTACTTC
v_call: TRBV11-2
j_call: TRBJ2-7
clone_size: -
d_call: TRBD1

cdr3_aa: CASRVARSTDTQYF
cdr3_nt: TGTGCCAGCAGGGTAGCGAGAAGCACAGATACGCAGTATTTT
v_call: TRBV27
j_call: TRBJ2-3
clone_size: -
d_call: -